These 26 T cell receptor beta chains originate from one sample sequenced in a study of T cells in tumors after PD-1 blockade. TCRdb's copy holds only in-frame clones and misses some; the assay was immunoSEQ multiplex PCR. Seen here are roughly 8,000 clones, around two thirds observed once, and the top ten hold 3.5% to 5.5%. The material was tumor tissue, obtained after anti-PD-1 treatment. The receptors shown here come from a human donor with basal cell carcinoma.

This clone is medium-sized (0.01 to 0.1%) in the sample. The rearrangement links TRBV6-2 or TRBV6-3 to TRBJ2-7, with D perhaps assigned TRBD1 or TRBD2 (5 bases each). Germline-derived CDR1 and CDR2 are MNHEY and SVGEGT. The V end lost 4 bases, the J end lost 3 bases, and 13 bases lay between the germline ends. The CDR3 sequence is 14 residues long. Here the CDR3 DNA reads TGTGCCAGCAGTTCCCCGAGGGGTAGCTACGAGCAGTACTTC. Translated: CASSSPRGSYEQYF.

This chain connects TRBV9 to TRBJ2-2; D may be TRBD1 (6 bases). The germline V and J ends were trimmed by 0 bases and 9 bases, with 15 bases remaining between them. The CDR3 has 15 residues. Germline V gene sequence: CDR1 SGDLS, CDR2 YYNGEE. The CDR3 here is CASSVDGLGGRELFF. DNA of the CDR3: TGTGCCAGCAGCGTAGATGGTCTAGGGGGTAGGGAGCTGTTTTTT. The whole variable domain, filled in from reference TRBV9 and TRBJ2-2, reads DSGVTQTPKHLITATGQRVTLRCSPRSGDLSVYWYQQSLDQGLQFLIQYYNGEERAKGNILERFSAQQFPDLHSELNLSSLELGDSALYFCASSVDGLGGRELFFGEGSRLTVL.

V gene TRBV30 combines with J gene TRBJ2-2; TRBD2 agrees at 8 bases. The CDR3 is made up of 14 amino acids. The germline V gene encodes CDR1 GTSNPN and CDR2 SVGIG (reference sequence). V gave up 8 bases and J gave up 6 bases; unmatched junction bases: 11. CDR3 nucleotide sequence: TGTGCCAGTTCCATTCTCGGGGGGGCCGGGGAGCTGTTTTTT. Its translation: CASSILGGAGELFF.

This sequence joins TRBV6-6 and TRBJ2-2; no clear D. This CDR3 region has 13 residues. Trimming shortened V by 5 bases and J by 1 base, and 5 bases separated the two germline ends. The germline CDR1 and CDR2 sequences are MNHNY and SVGAGI (reference sequence). Written as DNA, the CDR3 is TGTGCCAGCAGTCGACAGAACACCGGGGAGCTGTTTTTT. Amino acids: CASSRQNTGELFF.

This clone was recorded only once. The chain joins TRBV25-1 to TRBJ1-6; the D is unclear. CDR1 and CDR2 from the germline V gene are MGHDK and SYGVNS. The ends were cut back, 3 bases at V and 8 bases at J, with 8 bases in the middle. The CDR3 consists of 13 residues. The CDR3 here is CASSDRRDSPLHF. The CDR3 nucleotides are TGTGCCAGCAGTGATCGACGGGATTCACCCCTCCACTTT.

The CDR3 bases are TGTGCCAGCAGCGTAGCGGGACAGGGAGTCGGGGAGCTGTTTTTT. Encoded protein: CASSVAGQGVGELFF. The gene calls are TRBV9 and TRBJ2-2; 9 nucleotides match TRBD1. Germline V gene lookup returns CDR1 SGDLS and CDR2 YYNGEE. J was trimmed by 7 bases and V by 0 bases; bases with no gene match: 4. The CDR3 is made up of 15 amino acids.

The CDR3 DNA reads as TGTGCCAGCAGCCCCAGGCCCCGAGGCACAGATACGCAGTATTTT. The encoded protein is CASSPRPRGTDTQYF. The chain is built from TRBV7-8 and TRBJ2-3, with unresolved D. Germline assignment: CDR1 SGHVS and CDR2 FQNEAQ. The CDR3 is made up of 15 amino acids. V gave up 5 bases and J gave up 1 base, with 13 bases separating them.

By share, this clone counts as medium-sized. The V and J genes are TRBV9 and TRBJ2-3; D not certain. Germline loops: CDR1 SGDLS, CDR2 YYNGEE. The CDR3 totals 12 residues. With 5 bases removed from V and 5 bases from J, the gap between germline ends came to 9 bases. DNA for the CDR3: TGTGCCAGCAGTCTAGATTTAGATACGCAGTATTTT. It is translated as CASSLDLDTQYF.

This clone was recorded once. The chain couples TRBV7-9 to TRBJ1-2; tentatively, D is TRBD1 (6 bases). CDR1 and CDR2 (germline): SEHNR, FQNEAQ (reference sequence). The V end lost 6 bases, the J end lost 1 base, and 12 bases lay between the germline ends. The CDR3 extends over 14 amino acids. The CDR3 loop reads CASREGGFNYGYTF. As DNA, the CDR3 is TGTGCCAGCAGGGAGGGGGGGTTTAACTATGGCTACACCTTC.

The chain is built from TRBV30 and TRBJ1-2, with D possibly matching TRBD1 (5 bases). This CDR3 comprises 13 residues. CDR1 and CDR2 from the germline V gene are GTSNPN and SVGIG (reference sequence). The V and J ends lost 3 bases and 0 bases respectively, with 8 bases between them. CDR3 nucleotide sequence: TGTGCCTGGAGGGGACCCACTAACTATGGCTACACCTTC. Amino acids: CAWRGPTNYGYTF.

This clone is medium-sized (0.01 to 0.1%). The chain uses TRBV5-1 and TRBJ2-7, with D possibly being TRBD1 or TRBD2 (5 bases each). From germline, CDR1 is SGHRS and CDR2 YFSETQ. The CDR3 contains 15 residues. The V and J ends lost 5 bases and 3 bases respectively, with 18 bases between them. CDR3 region: CASRMEAQAGYEQYF. DNA for the CDR3: TGCGCCAGCAGGATGGAGGCACAGGCCGGCTACGAGCAGTACTTC.

This rearrangement joins TRBV9 to TRBJ1-2; 7 bases agree with TRBD1. Germline lookup yields CDR1 SGDLS and CDR2 YYNGEE. This CDR3 has 15 residues. V lost 3 bases, J lost 2 bases, and 7 bases stayed unmatched. CDR3 coding DNA: TGTGCCAGCAGCGGAGACCGACAGGGCAACTATGGCTACACCTTC. Translated, it gives CASSGDRQGNYGYTF.

This clone was observed a handful of times. The chain uses TRBV5-1 and TRBJ2-2, with 8 bases lining up with TRBD1. Germline V gene sequence: CDR1 SGHRS, CDR2 YFSETQ. This CDR3 contains 15 residues. The ends lost 4 bases at V and 5 bases at J; junction bases unmatched: 7. The CDR3: CASSTTGQGTGELFF. CDR3 DNA sequence: TGCGCCAGCAGCACTACCGGACAGGGAACCGGGGAGCTGTTTTTT.

The chain employs TRBV2 and TRBJ1-2; tentatively, D is TRBD1 (6 bases). CDR1 and CDR2 (germline): SNHLY, FYNNEI. This CDR3 has 15 amino acids. V was pared by 4 bases and J by 4 bases, with 16 bases between. The chain's CDR3 is CASSGWGLNAYGYTF. The CDR3 DNA sequence: TGTGCCAGCAGTGGGTGGGGGCTCAACGCCTATGGCTACACCTTC. Full variable domain (missing parts from reference TRBV2 and TRBJ1-2): EPEVTQTPSHQVTQMGQEVILRCVPISNHLYFYWYRQILGQKVEFLVSFYNNEISEKSEIFDDQFSVERPDGSNFTLKIRSTKLEDSAMYFCASSGWGLNAYGYTFGSGTRLTVV.

The CDR3 spells CASSVDRGYGYTF. CDR3 sequence (DNA): TGTGCCAGTAGTGTCGACAGGGGCTATGGCTACACCTTC. The V and J genes are TRBV19 and TRBJ1-2; 8 positions match TRBD1. The CDR3 is 13 amino acids. From germline, CDR1 is LNHDA and CDR2 SQIVND (reference sequence). The junction had 3 bases not matched to a gene; V was cut back by 5 bases and J by 4 bases.

V is TRBV5-1 and J is TRBJ2-5, with TRBD2 matching over 8 bases. The CDR3 spans 15 residues. The germline CDR1 and CDR2 sequences are SGHRS and YFSETQ. J gave up 5 bases and V 2 bases, and 8 bases lay outside the gene matches. CDR3: CASSFPGGAGETQYF. The CDR3 region has the DNA TGCGCCAGCAGCTTTCCCGGGGGGGCGGGCGAGACCCAGTACTTC. Full variable domain (outside the CDR3, taken from reference TRBV5-1 and TRBJ2-5): KAGVTQTPRYLIKTRGQQVTLSCSPISGHRSVSWYQQTPGQGLQFLFEYFSETQRNKGNFPGRFSGRQFSNSRSEMNVSTLELGDSALYLCASSFPGGAGETQYFGPGTRLLVL.

As DNA, the CDR3 is TGTGCCAGCAGTGATCGGACCGTGGGGAGAAGAGACACTGAAGCTTTCTTT. Translation gives CASSDRTVGRRDTEAFF. J is TRBJ1-1 and V is TRBV2; D gene uncertain. Trimming left V 3 bases short and J 3 bases short, with 20 bases between. The length of the CDR3 is 17 residues. Per germline, CDR1 SNHLY and CDR2 FYNNEI.

The gene calls are TRBV7-8 and TRBJ1-1; 7 bases fit TRBD1. This CDR3 contains 15 residues. With V trimmed by 1 base and J by 4 bases, 6 bases remained unmatched. The germline gives CDR1 SGHVS, CDR2 FQNEAQ. The CDR3, as DNA: TGTGCCAGCAGCTTAGTTTCAGGGGGTTCCACTGAAGCTTTCTTT. Translating it yields CASSLVSGGSTEAFF.

There are a few counts of this clone. The chain recombines TRBV7-9 with TRBJ2-3, with a tentative D call TRBD2 (5 bases). This CDR3 region has 15 residues. Germline CDR1 reads SEHNR; CDR2 reads FQNEAQ (reference sequence). Between the trimmed V and J ends, which lost 6 bases and 2 bases, there was a span of 15 bases. The CDR3 here is CASSFALGDTDTQYF. The CDR3 nucleotides are TGTGCCAGCAGTTTCGCACTGGGAGACACAGATACGCAGTATTTT.

This sequence joins TRBV30 and TRBJ1-6; D gene unclear. Germline V CDR1 and CDR2: GTSNPN, SVGIG (reference sequence). Trimming removed 3 bases at V and 0 bases at J, with 3 bases between. This CDR3 region has 13 residues. The chain's CDR3 is CAWRTSYNSPLHF. DNA of the CDR3: TGTGCCTGGAGGACCTCCTATAATTCACCCCTCCACTTT.

The genes are TRBV18 and TRBJ2-7; perhaps D is TRBD1 or TRBD2 (5 bases each). Per germline, CDR1 KGHSH and CDR2 LQKENI. V was cut by 0 bases and J by 7 bases, with 13 bases left in between. The CDR3 spans 14 residues. The CDR3 here is CASSPPISGREQYF. CDR3 nucleotide sequence: TGTGCCAGCTCACCACCGATTTCGGGACGAGAGCAGTACTTC. Variable domain in full (rest from reference TRBV18 and TRBJ2-7): NAGVMQNPRHLVRRRGQEARLRCSPMKGHSHVYWYRQLPEEGLKFMVYLQKENIIDESGMPKERFSAEFPKEGPSILRIQQVVRGDSAAYFCASSPPISGREQYFGPGTRLTVT.

The V and J genes are TRBV6-4 and TRBJ2-3; 10 nucleotides align to TRBD2. The ends lost 3 bases at V and 1 base at J; junction bases unmatched: 1. Germline CDR1 MRHNA, CDR2 SNTAGT. The length of the CDR3 is 15 residues. DNA for the CDR3: TGTGCCAGCAGTGAAACTAGCGGGGGCACAGATACGCAGTATTTT. Translating gives CASSETSGGTDTQYF.

The chain combines TRBV5-4 with TRBJ2-3; 14 bases agree with TRBD2. The length of the CDR3 is 16 residues. Germline V gene data show CDR1 as SGHNT and CDR2 as YYREEE (reference sequence). The V segment lost 4 bases and the J segment 6 bases; nucleotides outside the gene matches: 7. The CDR3 DNA sequence: TGTGCCAGCAGCCCGGGACTAGCGGGGGCCGGGGATACGCAGTATTTT. The encoded protein is CASSPGLAGAGDTQYF.

The chain recombines TRBV6-5 with TRBJ1-5; D gene ambiguous. V lost 6 bases and J 0 bases, leaving 9 bases between the germline ends. Germline V gives CDR1 MNHEY, CDR2 SVGAGI. This CDR3 has 14 amino acids. The CDR3 DNA follows: TGTGCCAGCAGAGACGGAAATAGCAATCAGCCCCAGCATTTT. Residues: CASRDGNSNQPQHF.

The genes are TRBV2 and TRBJ2-3; possible D gene TRBD2, 6 bases. Trimming stripped 6 bases from V and 1 base from J, with 14 bases between. The germline V gene has CDR1 SNHLY and CDR2 FYNNEI. This CDR3 contains 15 residues. The CDR3 is CASRAGLGGTDTQYF. CDR3 DNA: TGTGCCAGCAGGGCGGGACTGGGAGGCACAGATACGCAGTATTTT.

The J gene is TRBJ1-1, the V gene TRBV6-5, with D perhaps matching TRBD1 (5 bases). Trimming shortened V by 6 bases and J by 4 bases, and 15 bases separated the two germline ends. The germline gives CDR1 MNHEY, CDR2 SVGAGI. The CDR3 totals 14 residues. CDR3 nucleotides: TGTGCCAGCAGACCCGGGTCGGGGCCCACTGAAGCTTTCTTT. Its protein is CASRPGSGPTEAFF.